The clone carrying this T cell receptor (beta chain) has ten or more counts. What it recognizes is unknown. Via MiXCR, TCRdb re-called the 5' RACE reads, giving one row per CDR3 protein. Here the sample spans a few hundred thousand distinct CDR3 sequences, around 21% being singletons. The junction had 2 bases not matched to a gene; V was cut back by 1 base and J by 4 bases. The CDR3 has 15 residues. The data belong to a study of CD8 T cells in ankylosing spondylitis. General study findings and limits: Seemingly characteristic of ankylosing spondylitis blood was a TCR beta motif consisting of about 8 highly homologous variants.

The TCR originated in a female donor with ankylosing spondylitis or in good health (not recorded which). The sample consisted of blood, either unsorted or a sorted T cell fraction (not recorded which). J is TRBJ1-4 and V is TRBV12-3 or TRBV12-4, with 8 nucleotides matching TRBD1. The CDR3 loop is CASSLGTGSNEKLFF. The CDR3, as DNA: TGTGCCAGCAGTTTAGGGACAGGGAGTAATGAAAAACTGTTTTTT.